Listed here are 12 T cell receptor beta chains from one sample, sequenced in a study of T cell responses to AZD1222 COVID-19 vaccine. Data came from immunoSEQ multiplex PCR; TCRdb stores just in-frame clones and leaves some out. The table lists 200,000 or so clones, 94% of them singletons. The sample was peripheral blood, taken on day 0 of AZD1222 vaccination. The receptors shown here come from an adult in good health.

The V and J genes are TRBV5-5 and TRBJ1-2; D is uncertain. Trimming removed 4 bases from V and 0 bases from J, with 4 bases in between. Per the germline V gene, CDR1 is SGHKS and CDR2 is YYEKEE (reference sequence). This CDR3 is built from 12 residues. CDR3 loop: CASSPSNYGYTF. The CDR3 nucleotides are TGTGCCAGCAGCCCTTCTAACTATGGCTACACCTTC.

This chain joins TRBV3-1 (or the pseudogene TRBV3-2) and TRBJ2-1; TRBD2 might be the D (5 bases). From germline, CDR1 is LGHDT and CDR2 YNNKEL (reference sequence). This CDR3 is 18 amino acids long. Between the trimmed V and J ends, which lost 0 bases and 2 bases, there was a span of 17 bases. In nucleotides, the CDR3 is TGTGCCAGCAGCCAAGATGTGAATACACTAGGCCCCTACAATGAGCAGTTCTTC. It codes for CASSQDVNTLGPYNEQFF.

The V call is TRBV27, the J call TRBJ2-1; a possible D gene is TRBD2 (5 bases). The CDR3 is 14 residues long. Trimming took off 4 bases at V and 8 bases at J, with 15 bases between the two ends. Germline CDR1 and CDR2: MNHEY and SMNVEV (reference sequence). CDR3 residues: CASSSGGSHHEQFF. In DNA, the CDR3 is TGTGCCAGCAGTTCGGGTGGGAGTCATCATGAGCAGTTCTTC.

The rearrangement links TRBV2 to TRBJ1-3, with D perhaps TRBD1 (6 bases). The CDR3 is made up of 14 amino acids. CDR1 and CDR2 from the germline V gene are SNHLY and FYNNEI. The V and J ends lost 3 bases and 8 bases respectively, with 14 bases between them. DNA for the CDR3: TGTGCCAGCAGTGATCGGGGGGCCACGGACACCATATATTTT. The encoded protein is CASSDRGATDTIYF.

The rearrangement uses TRBV19 and TRBJ1-5; tentatively, D is TRBD1 (5 bases). CDR1 and CDR2 from the germline V gene are LNHDA and SQIVND (reference sequence). This CDR3 is built from 16 residues. Trimming pared 5 bases from V and 0 bases from J, leaving 14 bases between. The CDR3 protein is CASSHSRGGSNQPQHF. The CDR3 nucleotides read TGTGCCAGTAGTCACTCGCGTGGGGGTAGCAATCAGCCCCAGCATTTT.

The V gene is TRBV4-2, the J gene TRBJ1-2, with 7 nucleotides matching TRBD1. CDR3 size: 15 residues. Germline V gene sequence: CDR1 LGHNA, CDR2 YNFKEQ. The trim removed 1 base at V and 3 bases at J, leaving 5 bases unmatched. The CDR3, as DNA: TGTGCCAGCAGCCAAGCAAGGGGGCCGGACTATGGCTACACCTTC. Amino acids: CASSQARGPDYGYTF.

This chain joins TRBV5-1 and TRBJ2-1; D is undetermined. Trimming left V 4 bases short and J 0 bases short, with 8 bases between. From germline, CDR1 is SGHRS and CDR2 YFSETQ. The CDR3 loop spans 14 amino acids. The CDR3 DNA is TGCGCCAGCAGCCTCCTCCCCTCCTACAATGAGCAGTTCTTC. Encoded protein: CASSLLPSYNEQFF.

This rearrangement joins TRBV5-4 to TRBJ2-1; no clear D. V was clipped by 0 bases and J by 4 bases, with 8 bases between them. Germline V gene lookup returns CDR1 SGHNT and CDR2 YYREEE (reference sequence). CDR3 length: 14 amino acids. The CDR3, as DNA: TGTGCCAGCAGCTTGGCGGGCTTTTACAATGAGCAGTTCTTC. Protein sequence: CASSLAGFYNEQFF.

The rearrangement links TRBV28 to TRBJ1-1; a weak D match, TRBD1 (5 bases). Deletions cut 7 bases from V and 9 bases from J, with 9 bases between. Germline V lookup: CDR1 MDHEN, CDR2 SYDVKM. This CDR3 is built from 10 residues. The CDR3 coding sequence is TGTGCCAGCACGGGGGTGAAAGCTTTCTTT. Translation: CASTGVKAFF.

The J gene is TRBJ2-5, the V gene TRBV3-1 (or the pseudogene TRBV3-2); TRBD1 might be the D (5 bases). The germline V gene has CDR1 LGHDT and CDR2 YNNKEL (reference sequence). This CDR3 region has 15 residues. The ends were cut back, 3 bases at V and 4 bases at J, with 15 bases in the middle. The CDR3 DNA reads as TGTGCCAGCAGCCATTACGACAGCAAACCAGAGACCCAGTACTTC. Protein: CASSHYDSKPETQYF.

This chain links TRBV13 with TRBJ2-1; 9 nucleotides match TRBD2. The germline CDR1 and CDR2 sequences are PRHDT and FYEKMQ (reference sequence). The J segment lost 4 bases and the V segment lost 7 bases, leaving 2 bases of the junction unmatched. The CDR3 length is 13 residues. In DNA, the CDR3 is TGTGCCAGCAAGCGGGAGGCATACAATGAGCAGTTCTTC. It encodes CASKREAYNEQFF.

V is TRBV19 and J is TRBJ1-5; 10 positions match TRBD1. Trimming removed 4 bases from V and 2 bases from J; junction bases left unmatched: 8. This CDR3 region has 17 residues. Per germline, CDR1 LNHDA and CDR2 SQIVND (reference sequence). CDR3 DNA sequence: TGTGCCAGTAGTAACGCCGACAGGGGGCAGGGCAATCAGCCCCAGCATTTT. Translating gives CASSNADRGQGNQPQHF.